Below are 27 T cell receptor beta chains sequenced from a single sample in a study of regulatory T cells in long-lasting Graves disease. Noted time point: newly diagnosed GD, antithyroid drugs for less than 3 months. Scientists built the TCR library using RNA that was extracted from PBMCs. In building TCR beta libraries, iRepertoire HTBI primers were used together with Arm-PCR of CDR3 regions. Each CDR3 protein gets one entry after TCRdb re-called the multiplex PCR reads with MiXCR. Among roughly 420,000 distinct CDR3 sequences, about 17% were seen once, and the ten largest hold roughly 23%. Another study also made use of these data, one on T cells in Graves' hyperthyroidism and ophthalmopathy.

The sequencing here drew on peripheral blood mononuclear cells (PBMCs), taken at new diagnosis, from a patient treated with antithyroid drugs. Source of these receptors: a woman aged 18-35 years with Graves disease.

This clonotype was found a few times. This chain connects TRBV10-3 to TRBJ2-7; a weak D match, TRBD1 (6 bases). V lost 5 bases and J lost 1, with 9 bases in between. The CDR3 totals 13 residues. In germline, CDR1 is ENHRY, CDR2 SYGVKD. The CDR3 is CAISQGSSYEQYF. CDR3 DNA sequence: TGTGCCATCAGTCAGGGGTCGTCCTACGAGCAGTACTTC.

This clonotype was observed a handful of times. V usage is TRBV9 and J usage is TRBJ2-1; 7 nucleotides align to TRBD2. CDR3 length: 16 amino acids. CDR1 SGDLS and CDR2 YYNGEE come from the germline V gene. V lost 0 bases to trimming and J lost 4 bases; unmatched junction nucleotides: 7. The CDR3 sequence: CASSVGASGNYNEQFF. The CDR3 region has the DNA TGTGCCAGCAGCGTAGGGGCTAGCGGAAATTACAATGAGCAGTTCTTC.

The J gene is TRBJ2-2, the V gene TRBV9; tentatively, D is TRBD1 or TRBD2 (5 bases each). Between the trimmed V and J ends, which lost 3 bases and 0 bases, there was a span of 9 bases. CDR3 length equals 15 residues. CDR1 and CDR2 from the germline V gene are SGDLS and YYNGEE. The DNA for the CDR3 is TGTGCCAGCAGCGAGAGGGACCCGAACACCGGGGAGCTGTTTTTT. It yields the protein CASSERDPNTGELFF.

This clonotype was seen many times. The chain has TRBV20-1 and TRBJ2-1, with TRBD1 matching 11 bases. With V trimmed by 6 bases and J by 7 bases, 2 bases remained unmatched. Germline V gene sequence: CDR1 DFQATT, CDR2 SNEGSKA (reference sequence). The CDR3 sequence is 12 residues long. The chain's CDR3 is CSAGQGANEQFF. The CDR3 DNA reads TGCAGTGCCGGACAGGGGGCAAATGAGCAGTTCTTC.

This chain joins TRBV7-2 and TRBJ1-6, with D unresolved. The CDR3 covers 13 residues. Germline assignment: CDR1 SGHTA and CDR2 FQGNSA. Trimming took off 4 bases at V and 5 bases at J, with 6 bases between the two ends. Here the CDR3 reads CASSSQNNSPLHF. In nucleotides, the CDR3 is TGTGCCAGCAGCTCCCAGAATAATTCACCCCTCCACTTT.

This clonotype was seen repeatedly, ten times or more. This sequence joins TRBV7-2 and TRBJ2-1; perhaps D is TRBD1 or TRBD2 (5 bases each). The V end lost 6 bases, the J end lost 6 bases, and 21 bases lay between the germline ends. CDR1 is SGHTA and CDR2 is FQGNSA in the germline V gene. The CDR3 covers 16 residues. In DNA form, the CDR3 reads TGTGCCAGCAGTTCCGGGACCACAAACAACATCAATGAGCAGTTCTTC. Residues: CASSSGTTNNINEQFF.

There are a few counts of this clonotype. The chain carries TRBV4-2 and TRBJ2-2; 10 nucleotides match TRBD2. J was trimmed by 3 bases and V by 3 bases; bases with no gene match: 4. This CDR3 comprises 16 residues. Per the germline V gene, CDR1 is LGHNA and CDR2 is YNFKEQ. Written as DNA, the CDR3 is TGTGCCAGCAGCCACGGACTAGCGGTGGACACCGGGGAGCTGTTTTTT. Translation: CASSHGLAVDTGELFF.

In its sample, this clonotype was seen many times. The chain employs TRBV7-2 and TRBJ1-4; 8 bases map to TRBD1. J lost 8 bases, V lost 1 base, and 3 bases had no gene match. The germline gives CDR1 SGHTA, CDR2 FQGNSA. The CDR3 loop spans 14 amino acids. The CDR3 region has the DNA TGTGCCAGCAGCTTAGGGACAGGGTCGGAAAAACTGTTTTTT. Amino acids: CASSLGTGSEKLFF.

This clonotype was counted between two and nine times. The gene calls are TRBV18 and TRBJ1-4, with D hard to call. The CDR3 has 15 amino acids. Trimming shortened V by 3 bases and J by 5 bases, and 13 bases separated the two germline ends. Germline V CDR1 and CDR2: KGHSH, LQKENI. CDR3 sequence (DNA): TGTGCCAGCTCACCCTCTTTCGGCGAGAATGAAAAACTGTTTTTT. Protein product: CASSPSFGENEKLFF.

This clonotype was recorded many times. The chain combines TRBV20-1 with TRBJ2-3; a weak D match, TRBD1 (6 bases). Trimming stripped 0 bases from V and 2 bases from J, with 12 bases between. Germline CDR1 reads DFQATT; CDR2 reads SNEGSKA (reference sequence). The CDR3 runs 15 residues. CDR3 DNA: TGCAGTGCTAGAGATCGGCAGGGGAACACAGATACGCAGTATTTT. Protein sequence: CSARDRQGNTDTQYF.

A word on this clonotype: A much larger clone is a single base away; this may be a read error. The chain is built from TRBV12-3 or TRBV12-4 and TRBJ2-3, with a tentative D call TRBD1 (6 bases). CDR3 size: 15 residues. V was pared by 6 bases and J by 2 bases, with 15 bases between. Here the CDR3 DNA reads TGTGCCAGCAGCATACAGGGCCCCTACACAGATACGCAGTATTTT. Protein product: CASSIQGPYTDTQYF.

The CDR3, as DNA: TGTGCCAGCGGCAAAACTGGGGCGCTCGACACTGAAGCTTTCTTT. Amino acids: CASGKTGALDTEAFF. V gene TRBV25-1 combines with J gene TRBJ1-1; TRBD1 might be the D (5 bases). Trimming shortened V by 8 bases and J by 3 bases, and 19 bases separated the two germline ends. CDR1 and CDR2 (germline): MGHDK, SYGVNS. The CDR3 is 15 amino acids.

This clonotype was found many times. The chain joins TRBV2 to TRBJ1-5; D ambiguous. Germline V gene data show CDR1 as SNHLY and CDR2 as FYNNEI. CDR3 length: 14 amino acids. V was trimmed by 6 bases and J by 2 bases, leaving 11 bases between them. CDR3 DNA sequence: TGTGCCAGCAGCCTCCGGTGGGGCAATCAGCCCCAGCATTTT. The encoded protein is CASSLRWGNQPQHF.

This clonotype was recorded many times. CDR3 in amino acids: CASSQRQGGISDTQYF. The CDR3 DNA sequence: TGTGCCAGCAGCCAAAGACAGGGGGGTATTTCAGATACGCAGTATTTT. This chain links TRBV7-3 with TRBJ2-3, with TRBD1 matching over 9 bases. V lost 5 bases to trimming and J lost 4 bases; unmatched junction nucleotides: 10. Germline CDR1 and CDR2: SGHTA and FQGTGA. This CDR3 has 16 amino acids.

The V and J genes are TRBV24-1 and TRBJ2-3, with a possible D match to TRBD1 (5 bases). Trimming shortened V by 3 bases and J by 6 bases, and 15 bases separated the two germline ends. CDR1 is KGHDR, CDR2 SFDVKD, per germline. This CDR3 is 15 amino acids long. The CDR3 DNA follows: TGTGCCACCAGTGATACAACAGGAAAGCAGGATACGCAGTATTTT. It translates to CATSDTTGKQDTQYF.

As DNA, the CDR3 is TGCAGTGCTAGTAGCGGCAAAGTGGGGTACAATGAGCAGTTCTTC. This sequence encodes CSASSGKVGYNEQFF. The chain employs TRBV20-1 and TRBJ2-1; possibly TRBD2 for D (6 bases). V lost 3 bases to trimming and J lost 4 bases, with 16 bases between them. This CDR3 is built from 15 residues. Germline CDR1 DFQATT, CDR2 SNEGSKA (reference sequence).

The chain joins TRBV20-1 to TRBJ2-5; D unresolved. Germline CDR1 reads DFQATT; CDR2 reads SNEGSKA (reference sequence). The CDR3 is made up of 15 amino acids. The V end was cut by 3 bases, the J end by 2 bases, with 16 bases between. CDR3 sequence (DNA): TGCAGTGCTAGGGGTTCCCTAAATTTACAAGAGACCCAGTACTTC. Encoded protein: CSARGSLNLQETQYF.

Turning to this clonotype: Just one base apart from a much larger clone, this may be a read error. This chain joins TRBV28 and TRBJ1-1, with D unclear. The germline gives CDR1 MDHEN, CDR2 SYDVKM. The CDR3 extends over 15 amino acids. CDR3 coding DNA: TGTGCCAGCCGTTTAATTGGCAGGCCGAACACTGAAGCTTTCTTT. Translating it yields CASRLIGRPNTEAFF.

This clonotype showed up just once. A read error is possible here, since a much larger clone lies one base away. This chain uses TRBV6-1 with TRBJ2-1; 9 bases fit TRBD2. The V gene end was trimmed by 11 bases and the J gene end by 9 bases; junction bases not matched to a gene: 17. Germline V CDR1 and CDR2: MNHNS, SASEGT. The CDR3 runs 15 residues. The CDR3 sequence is CAGTHSGRGILEQFF. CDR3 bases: TGTGCCGGCACCCATAGCGGGAGAGGGATCCTTGAGCAGTTCTTC.

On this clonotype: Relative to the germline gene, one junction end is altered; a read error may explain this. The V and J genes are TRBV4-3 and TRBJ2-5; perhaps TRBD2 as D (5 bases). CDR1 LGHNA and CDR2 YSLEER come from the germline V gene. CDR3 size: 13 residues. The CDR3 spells CAGSQDGGETQYF. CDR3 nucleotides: TGCGCCGGCAGCCAAGATGGCGGGGAGACCCAGTACTTC.

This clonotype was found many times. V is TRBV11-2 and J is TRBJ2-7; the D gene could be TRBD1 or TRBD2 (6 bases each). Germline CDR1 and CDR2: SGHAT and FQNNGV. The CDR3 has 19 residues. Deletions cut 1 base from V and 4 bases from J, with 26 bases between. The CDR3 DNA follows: TGTGCCAGCAGCTTAGGCCAGGGGACTTCGGGGTTACGGGGTTACGAGCAGTACTTC. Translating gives CASSLGQGTSGLRGYEQYF.

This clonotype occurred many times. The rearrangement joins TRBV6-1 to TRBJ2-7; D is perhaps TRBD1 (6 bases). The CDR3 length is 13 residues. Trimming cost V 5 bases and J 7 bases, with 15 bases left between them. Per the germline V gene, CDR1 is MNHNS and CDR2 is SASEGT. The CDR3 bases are TGTGCCAGCAGTATTACAGGGTCTGGAGAGCAGTACTTC. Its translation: CASSITGSGEQYF.

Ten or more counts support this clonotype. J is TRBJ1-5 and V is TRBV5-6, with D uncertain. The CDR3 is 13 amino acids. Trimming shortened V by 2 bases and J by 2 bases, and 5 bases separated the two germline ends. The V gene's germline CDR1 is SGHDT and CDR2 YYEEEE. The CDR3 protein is CASSFSGNQPQHF. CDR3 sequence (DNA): TGTGCCAGCAGCTTTTCTGGCAATCAGCCCCAGCATTTT.

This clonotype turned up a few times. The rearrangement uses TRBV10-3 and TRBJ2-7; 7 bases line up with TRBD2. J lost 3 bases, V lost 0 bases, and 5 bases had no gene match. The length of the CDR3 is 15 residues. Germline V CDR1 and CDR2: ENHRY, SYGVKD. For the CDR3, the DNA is TGTGCCATCAGTGAGTCTCTAGCGGAGAGCTACGAGCAGTACTTC. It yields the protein CAISESLAESYEQYF.

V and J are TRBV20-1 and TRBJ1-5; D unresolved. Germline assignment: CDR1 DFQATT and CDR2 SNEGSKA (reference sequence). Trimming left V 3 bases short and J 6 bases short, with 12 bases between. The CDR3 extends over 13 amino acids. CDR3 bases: TGCAGTGCTAGGGAGTCAGGCCTTCAGCCCCAGCATTTT. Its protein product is CSARESGLQPQHF.

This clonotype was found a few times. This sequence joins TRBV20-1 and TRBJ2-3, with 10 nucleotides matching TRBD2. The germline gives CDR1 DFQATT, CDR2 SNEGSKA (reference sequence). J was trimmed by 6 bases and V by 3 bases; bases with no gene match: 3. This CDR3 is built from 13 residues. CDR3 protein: CSARLAGADTQYF. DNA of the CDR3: TGCAGTGCTAGGCTAGCGGGAGCTGATACGCAGTATTTT.

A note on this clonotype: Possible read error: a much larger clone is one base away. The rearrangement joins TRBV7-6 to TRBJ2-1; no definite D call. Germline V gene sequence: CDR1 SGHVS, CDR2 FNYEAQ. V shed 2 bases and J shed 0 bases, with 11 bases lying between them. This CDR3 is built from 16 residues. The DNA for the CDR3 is TGTGCCAGCAGCTTAACGGCAACGCCCTCCTACAATGAGCAGTTCTTC. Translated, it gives CASSLTATPSYNEQFF.